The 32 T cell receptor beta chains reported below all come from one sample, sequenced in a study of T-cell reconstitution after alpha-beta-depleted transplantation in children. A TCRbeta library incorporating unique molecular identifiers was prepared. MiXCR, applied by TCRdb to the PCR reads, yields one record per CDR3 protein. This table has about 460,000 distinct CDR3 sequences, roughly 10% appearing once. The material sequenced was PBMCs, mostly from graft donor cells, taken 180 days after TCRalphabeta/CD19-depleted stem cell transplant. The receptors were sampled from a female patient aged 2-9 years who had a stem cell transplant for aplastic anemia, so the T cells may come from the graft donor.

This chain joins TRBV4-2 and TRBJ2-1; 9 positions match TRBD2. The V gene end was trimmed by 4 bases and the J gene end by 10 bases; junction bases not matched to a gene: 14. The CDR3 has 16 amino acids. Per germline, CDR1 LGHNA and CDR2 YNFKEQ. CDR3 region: CASSPDRASGTWEQFF. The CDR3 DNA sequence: TGTGCCAGCAGCCCAGATAGGGCTAGCGGGACATGGGAGCAGTTCTTC.

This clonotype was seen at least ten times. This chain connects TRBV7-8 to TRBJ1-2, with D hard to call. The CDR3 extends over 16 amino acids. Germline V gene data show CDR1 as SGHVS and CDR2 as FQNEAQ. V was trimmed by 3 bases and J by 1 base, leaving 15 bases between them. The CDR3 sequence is CASSFSVSGHNYGYTF. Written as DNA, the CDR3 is TGTGCCAGCAGCTTTTCGGTTTCGGGTCATAACTATGGCTACACCTTC.

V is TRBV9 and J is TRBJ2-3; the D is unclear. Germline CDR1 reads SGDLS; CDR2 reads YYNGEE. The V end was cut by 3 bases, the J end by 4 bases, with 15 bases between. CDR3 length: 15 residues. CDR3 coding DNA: TGTGCCAGCAGCGCCGAGCCACTCCTATCAGATACGCAGTATTTT. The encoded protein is CASSAEPLLSDTQYF.

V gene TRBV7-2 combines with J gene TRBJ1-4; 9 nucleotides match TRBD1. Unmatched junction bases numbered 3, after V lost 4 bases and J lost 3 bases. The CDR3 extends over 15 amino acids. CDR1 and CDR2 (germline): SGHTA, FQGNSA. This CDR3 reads CASSSWTGANEKLFF. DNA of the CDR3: TGTGCCAGCAGCTCCTGGACAGGGGCTAATGAAAAACTGTTTTTT.

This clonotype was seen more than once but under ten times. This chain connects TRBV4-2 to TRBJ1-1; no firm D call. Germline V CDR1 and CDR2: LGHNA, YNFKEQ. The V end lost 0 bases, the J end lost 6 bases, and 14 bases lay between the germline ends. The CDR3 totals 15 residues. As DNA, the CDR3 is TGTGCCAGCAGCCAAGATCTGTGGCGTACGGCTGAAGCTTTCTTT. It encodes CASSQDLWRTAEAFF.

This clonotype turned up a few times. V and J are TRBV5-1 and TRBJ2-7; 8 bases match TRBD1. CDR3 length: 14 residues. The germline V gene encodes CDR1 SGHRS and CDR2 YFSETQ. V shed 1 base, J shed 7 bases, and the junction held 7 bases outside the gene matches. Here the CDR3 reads CASSLRDRPMEQYF. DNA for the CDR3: TGCGCCAGCAGCTTGAGGGACAGGCCGATGGAGCAGTACTTC.

The CDR3 sequence is CASGLGAGVGNEQFF. Written as DNA, the CDR3 is TGTGCCAGCGGCCTAGGAGCGGGAGTAGGCAATGAGCAGTTCTTC. The gene calls are TRBV27 and TRBJ2-1; 8 nucleotides align to TRBD2. The J segment lost 6 bases and the V segment lost 8 bases, leaving 12 bases of the junction unmatched. The CDR3 is made up of 15 amino acids. Germline V gene sequence: CDR1 MNHEY, CDR2 SMNVEV (reference sequence).

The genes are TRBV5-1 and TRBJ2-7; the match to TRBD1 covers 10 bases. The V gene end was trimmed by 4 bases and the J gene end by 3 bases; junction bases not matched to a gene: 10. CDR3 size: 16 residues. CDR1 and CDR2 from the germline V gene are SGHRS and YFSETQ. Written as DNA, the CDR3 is TGCGCCAGCAGCAGGGCCGGGACAGGGGATCTCTACGAGCAGTACTTC. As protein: CASSRAGTGDLYEQYF.

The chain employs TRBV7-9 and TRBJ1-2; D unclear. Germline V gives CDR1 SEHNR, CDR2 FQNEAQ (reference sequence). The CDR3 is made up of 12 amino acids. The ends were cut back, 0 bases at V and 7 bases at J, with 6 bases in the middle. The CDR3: CASSLALSGYTF. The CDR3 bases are TGTGCCAGCAGCTTAGCCCTGAGTGGCTACACCTTC.

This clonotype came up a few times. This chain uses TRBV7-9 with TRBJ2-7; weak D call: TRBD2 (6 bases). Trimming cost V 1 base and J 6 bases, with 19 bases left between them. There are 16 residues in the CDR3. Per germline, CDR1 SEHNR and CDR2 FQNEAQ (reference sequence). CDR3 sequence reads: CASSLVLGRLDVEQYF. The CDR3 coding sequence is TGTGCCAGCAGCTTAGTTTTGGGCCGACTAGACGTCGAGCAGTACTTC.

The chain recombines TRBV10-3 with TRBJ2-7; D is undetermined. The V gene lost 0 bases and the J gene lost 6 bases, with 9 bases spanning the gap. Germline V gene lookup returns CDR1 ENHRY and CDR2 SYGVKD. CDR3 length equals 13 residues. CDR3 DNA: TGTGCCATCAGTGAGTCGCCCGGTACCGAGCAGTACTTC. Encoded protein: CAISESPGTEQYF.

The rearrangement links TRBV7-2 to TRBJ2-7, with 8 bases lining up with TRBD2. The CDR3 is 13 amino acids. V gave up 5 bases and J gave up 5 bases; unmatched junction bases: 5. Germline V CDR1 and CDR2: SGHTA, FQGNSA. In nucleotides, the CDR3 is TGTGCCAGCAGCATTACTAGCGGCGACGAGCAGTACGTC. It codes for CASSITSGDEQYV.

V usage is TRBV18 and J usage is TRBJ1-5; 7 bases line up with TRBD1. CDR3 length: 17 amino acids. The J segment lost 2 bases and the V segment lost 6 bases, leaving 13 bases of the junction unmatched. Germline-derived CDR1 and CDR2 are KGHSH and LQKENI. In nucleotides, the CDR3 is TGTGCCAGCTCGTCAAGAGGGGGCTTTACCCGCAATCAGCCCCAGCATTTT. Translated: CASSSRGGFTRNQPQHF.

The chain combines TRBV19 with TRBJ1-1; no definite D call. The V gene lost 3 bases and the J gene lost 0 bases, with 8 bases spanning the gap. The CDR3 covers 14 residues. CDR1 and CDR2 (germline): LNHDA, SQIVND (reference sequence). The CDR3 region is CASSMGFLNTEAFF. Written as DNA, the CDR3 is TGTGCCAGTAGTATGGGCTTTTTGAACACTGAAGCTTTCTTT.

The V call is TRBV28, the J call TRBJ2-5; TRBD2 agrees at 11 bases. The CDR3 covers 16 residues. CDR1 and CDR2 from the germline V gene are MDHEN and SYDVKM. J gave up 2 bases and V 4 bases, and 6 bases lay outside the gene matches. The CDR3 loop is CASSSRTSGPQETQYF. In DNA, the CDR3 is TGTGCCAGCAGTTCGAGGACTAGCGGGCCGCAAGAGACCCAGTACTTC.

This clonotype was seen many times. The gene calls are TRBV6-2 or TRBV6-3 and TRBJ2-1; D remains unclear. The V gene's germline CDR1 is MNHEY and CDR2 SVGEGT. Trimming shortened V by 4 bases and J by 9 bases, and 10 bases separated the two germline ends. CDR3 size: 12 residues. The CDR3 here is CASSSPSIEQFF. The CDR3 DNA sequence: TGTGCCAGCAGTTCCCCCTCGATTGAGCAGTTCTTC.

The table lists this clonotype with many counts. The CDR3, as DNA: TGTGCCAGCAGCTTGGGGACTAGCGGGACTTACAATGAGCAGTTCTTC. Amino acid sequence: CASSLGTSGTYNEQFF. This chain uses TRBV9 with TRBJ2-1; 13 nucleotides match TRBD2. Germline V gives CDR1 SGDLS, CDR2 YYNGEE. The junction had 5 bases not matched to a gene; V was cut back by 4 bases and J by 4 bases. The CDR3 consists of 16 residues.

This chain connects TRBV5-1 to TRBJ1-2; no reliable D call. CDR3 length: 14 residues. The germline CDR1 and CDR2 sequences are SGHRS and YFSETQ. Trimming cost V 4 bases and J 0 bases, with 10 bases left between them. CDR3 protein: CASSDQPANYGYTF. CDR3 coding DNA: TGCGCCAGCAGCGATCAACCAGCTAACTATGGCTACACCTTC.

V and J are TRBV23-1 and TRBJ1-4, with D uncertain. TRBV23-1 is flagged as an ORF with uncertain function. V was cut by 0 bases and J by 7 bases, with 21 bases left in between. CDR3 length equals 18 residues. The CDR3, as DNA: TGCGCCAGCAGTCAATCGAAGAGGGCCGTGGGCCTTGGTGAAAAACTGTTTTTT. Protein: CASSQSKRAVGLGEKLFF.

DNA of the CDR3: TGTGCCATCACCAAAGGACTAGCCATACCCTGGGCATCTAGCACAGATACGCAGTATTTT. As protein: CAITKGLAIPWASSTDTQYF. V and J are TRBV10-3 and TRBJ2-3, with TRBD2 matching over 8 bases. In germline, CDR1 is ENHRY, CDR2 SYGVKD. J lost 0 bases, V lost 7 bases, and 21 bases had no gene match. The CDR3 length is 20 residues.

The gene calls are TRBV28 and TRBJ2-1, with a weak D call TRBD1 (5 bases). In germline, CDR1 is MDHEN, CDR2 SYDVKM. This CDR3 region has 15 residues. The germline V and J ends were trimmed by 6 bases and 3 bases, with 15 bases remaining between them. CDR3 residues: CASRVTGERYNEQFF. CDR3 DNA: TGTGCCAGCAGAGTAACAGGAGAACGCTACAATGAGCAGTTCTTC.

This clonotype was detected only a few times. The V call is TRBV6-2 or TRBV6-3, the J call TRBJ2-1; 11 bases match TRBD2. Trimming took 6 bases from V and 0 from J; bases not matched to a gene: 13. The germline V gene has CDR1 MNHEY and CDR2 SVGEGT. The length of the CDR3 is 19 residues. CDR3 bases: TGTGCCAGCAGGGGACAGGGACTAGCGGTAGTGAGCTCCTACAATGAGCAGTTCTTC. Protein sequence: CASRGQGLAVVSSYNEQFF.

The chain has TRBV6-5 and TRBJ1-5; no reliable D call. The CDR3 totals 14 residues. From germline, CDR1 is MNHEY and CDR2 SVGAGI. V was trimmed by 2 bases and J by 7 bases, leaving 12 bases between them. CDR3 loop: CASSYGEGVQPQHF. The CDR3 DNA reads TGTGCCAGCAGTTACGGGGAGGGAGTGCAGCCCCAGCATTTT.

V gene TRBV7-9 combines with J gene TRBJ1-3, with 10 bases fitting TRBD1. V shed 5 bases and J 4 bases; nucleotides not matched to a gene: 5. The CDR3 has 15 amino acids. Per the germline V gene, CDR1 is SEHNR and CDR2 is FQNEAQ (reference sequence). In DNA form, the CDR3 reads TGTGCCAGCAGCCTGGGACAGGGGAACGGAAACACCATATATTTT. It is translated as CASSLGQGNGNTIYF.

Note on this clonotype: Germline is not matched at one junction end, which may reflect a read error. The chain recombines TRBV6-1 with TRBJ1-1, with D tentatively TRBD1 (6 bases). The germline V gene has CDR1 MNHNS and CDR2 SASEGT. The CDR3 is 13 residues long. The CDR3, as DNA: TGTGCCGGCAGGGACGGGGGGCACACTGAAGCTTTCTTT. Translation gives CAGRDGGHTEAFF.

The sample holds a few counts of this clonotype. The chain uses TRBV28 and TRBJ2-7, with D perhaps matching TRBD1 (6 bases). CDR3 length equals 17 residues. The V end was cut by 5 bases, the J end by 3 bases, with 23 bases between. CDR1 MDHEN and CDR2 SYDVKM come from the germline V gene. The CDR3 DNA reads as TGTGCCAGCAGTCCCGCACAGGGTTCCGCTGTCGGCTACGAGCAGTACGTC. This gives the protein CASSPAQGSAVGYEQYV.

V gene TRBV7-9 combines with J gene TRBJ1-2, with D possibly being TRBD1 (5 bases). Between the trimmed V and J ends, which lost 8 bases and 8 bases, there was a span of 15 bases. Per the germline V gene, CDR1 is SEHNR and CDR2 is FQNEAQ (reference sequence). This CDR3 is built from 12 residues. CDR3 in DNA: TGTGCCAGCCGCGCAGGGTTTCACGGCTACACCTTC. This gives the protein CASRAGFHGYTF.

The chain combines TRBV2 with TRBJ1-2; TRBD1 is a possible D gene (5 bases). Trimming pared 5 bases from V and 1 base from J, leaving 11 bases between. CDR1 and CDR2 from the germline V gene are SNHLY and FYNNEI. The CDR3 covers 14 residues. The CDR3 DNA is TGTGCCAGCAGTTTTGGGACTGTTAACTATGGCTACACCTTC. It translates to CASSFGTVNYGYTF.

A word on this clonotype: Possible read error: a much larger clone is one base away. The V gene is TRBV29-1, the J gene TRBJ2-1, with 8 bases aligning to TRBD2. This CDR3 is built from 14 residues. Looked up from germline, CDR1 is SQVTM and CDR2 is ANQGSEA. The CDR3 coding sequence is TGCAGCGTTGAAGAAGCGGGGGCCCTCAATAAGCAGTTCTTC. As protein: CSVEEAGALNKQFF.

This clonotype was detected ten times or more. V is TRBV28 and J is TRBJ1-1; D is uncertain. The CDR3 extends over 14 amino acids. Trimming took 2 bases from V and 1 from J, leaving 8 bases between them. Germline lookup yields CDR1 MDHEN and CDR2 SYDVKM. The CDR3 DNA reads TGTGCCAGCAGTTTAGCGCGCCAGAACACTGAAGCTTTCTTT. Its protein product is CASSLARQNTEAFF.

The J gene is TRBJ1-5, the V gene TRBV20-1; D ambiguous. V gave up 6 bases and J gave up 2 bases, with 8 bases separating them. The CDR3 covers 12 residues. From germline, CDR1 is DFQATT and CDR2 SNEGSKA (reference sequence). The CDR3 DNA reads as TGCAGTGCCCTTGGGGGCAATCAGCCCCAGCATTTT. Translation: CSALGGNQPQHF.

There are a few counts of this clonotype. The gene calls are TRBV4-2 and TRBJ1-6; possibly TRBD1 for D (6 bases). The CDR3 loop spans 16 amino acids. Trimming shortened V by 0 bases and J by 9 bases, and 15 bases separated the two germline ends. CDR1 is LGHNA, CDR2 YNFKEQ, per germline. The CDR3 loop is CASSQDLTGRVSPLHF. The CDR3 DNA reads TGTGCCAGCAGCCAAGATCTAACAGGGAGGGTTTCACCCCTCCACTTT.